Following are 6 T cell receptor beta chains from one sample sequenced in a study of T cell responses to AZD1222 COVID-19 vaccine. Sequenced by immunoSEQ multiplex PCR; TCRdb stores in-frame clones only, minus some. The sample records 90,000 to 120,000 clones, 92% being singletons. Material: peripheral blood, obtained 28 days after the second AZD1222 dose. The receptors originated from an adult who received the AZD1222 COVID-19 vaccine.

This clone has more than one count but fewer than ten. This chain uses TRBV3-1 (or the pseudogene TRBV3-2) with TRBJ1-4; no clear D. Germline V lookup: CDR1 LGHDT, CDR2 YNNKEL (reference sequence). The CDR3 is 15 amino acids. V shed 0 bases and J shed 10 bases, with 15 bases lying between them. CDR3 amino acids: CASSQDPGPSAKLFF. The CDR3 DNA reads as TGTGCCAGCAGCCAAGATCCAGGACCCAGCGCAAAACTGTTTTTT.

With respect to this clone: The junction differs from germline at one of its ends, possibly a read error. The V gene is TRBV7-7, the J gene TRBJ2-5; TRBD1 matches 11 bases. Germline V gene data show CDR1 as SSHAT and CDR2 as FNYEAQ (reference sequence). There are 15 residues in the CDR3. The CDR3 nucleotides read TGTGCTAGCAGCAACGGACAGGGGGCTAGAGAGACCCAGTACTTC. It encodes CASSNGQGARETQYF.

The rearrangement uses TRBV7-2 and TRBJ1-4; D call uncertain. CDR1 and CDR2 (germline): SGHTA, FQGNSA. The CDR3 runs to 14 residues. Trimming cost V 1 base and J 6 bases, with 9 bases left between them. The CDR3 reads CASSLVGSDEKLFF. Written as DNA, the CDR3 is TGTGCCAGCAGCTTAGTGGGGTCGGATGAAAAACTGTTTTTT.

The chain has TRBV28 and TRBJ1-1, with D perhaps TRBD1 (6 bases). The CDR3 has 15 residues. V gave up 5 bases and J gave up 1 base, with 14 bases separating them. Germline CDR1 reads MDHEN; CDR2 reads SYDVKM. The CDR3 reads CASSHIQGRNTEAFF. The CDR3, as DNA: TGTGCCAGCAGTCACATCCAGGGGCGGAACACTGAAGCTTTCTTT.

The V gene is TRBV27, the J gene TRBJ2-7; 9 positions agree with TRBD2. Germline CDR1 reads MNHEY; CDR2 reads SMNVEV (reference sequence). This CDR3 is 16 amino acids long. The V segment lost 6 bases and the J segment 2 bases; nucleotides outside the gene matches: 11. The CDR3 loop reads CASRADASGGTYEQYF. The CDR3 bases are TGTGCCAGCAGGGCGGATGCCAGCGGGGGGACCTACGAGCAGTACTTC.

The V gene is TRBV15, the J gene TRBJ2-1, with 14 bases aligning to TRBD2. The CDR3 covers 16 residues. V shed 3 bases and J 9 bases; nucleotides not matched to a gene: 7. Germline V gene data show CDR1 as LNHNV and CDR2 as YYDKDF (reference sequence). CDR3 residues: CATSRGTSGSYVEQFF. CDR3 in DNA: TGTGCCACCAGCAGGGGGACTAGCGGGAGTTACGTTGAGCAGTTCTTC.